The source of this T cell receptor (beta chain) is a study of T cell repertoires in cytomegalovirus infection. Whole-study context: Both recently identified HLA-C-restricted and well-studied HLA-B-restricted CMV epitopes were used in the study.

Study results and limitations: HLA-C-restricted, CMV-specific TCR beta clonotypes were dominant ex vivo. Using cumulative public TCR beta family frequency, the authors identified those who carried CMV together with the relevant HLA.

Notes on this clonotype: Its antigen is undetermined.

V was shortened by 2 bases and J by 1 base, with 11 bases between the two germline ends. CDR3 size: 15 residues. Germline lookup yields CDR1 SGHNT and CDR2 YENEEA. One entry per CDR3 protein, called by TCRdb with MiXCR from the reads. Counted here are some 900,000 distinct CDR3 sequences, about 31% occurring once; the ten biggest clones make up approximately 13%. The specimen was cultured CD8+ T cells from PBMCs, collected from culture after CMV antigen stimulation. J is TRBJ1-1 and V is TRBV11-3, with D uncertain. The clonotype comes from a human donor in good health (CMV status not recorded). Some clones in this sample may be carry-over from other donors' samples. In nucleotides, the CDR3 is TGTGCCAGCAGCTTATCTACCCATGGGAACACTGAAGCTTTCTTT. Translated: CASSLSTHGNTEAFF.